This TCR beta chain was captured in a study of blood T cell repertoires in COVID-19. V was clipped by 7 bases and J by 1 base; unmatched bases: 10. This CDR3 spans 15 amino acids. CDR1 and CDR2 (germline): MNHEY, SVGAGI. This clone was counted a few times. The repertoire was sequenced with immunoSEQ multiplex PCR; TCRdb's copy has only in-frame clones and lacks some. The data show roughly 460,000 clones, about 90% seen once. The chain links TRBV6-5 to TRBJ2-7; 7 bases are shared with TRBD1. The sequencing sample was made of peripheral blood. The receptor's source is a man aged 18 to 29 with COVID-19, enrolled during active disease. The CDR3 here is CASTWDSLPSYEQYF. DNA for the CDR3: TGTGCCAGCACTTGGGACAGCCTACCATCCTACGAGCAGTACTTC.